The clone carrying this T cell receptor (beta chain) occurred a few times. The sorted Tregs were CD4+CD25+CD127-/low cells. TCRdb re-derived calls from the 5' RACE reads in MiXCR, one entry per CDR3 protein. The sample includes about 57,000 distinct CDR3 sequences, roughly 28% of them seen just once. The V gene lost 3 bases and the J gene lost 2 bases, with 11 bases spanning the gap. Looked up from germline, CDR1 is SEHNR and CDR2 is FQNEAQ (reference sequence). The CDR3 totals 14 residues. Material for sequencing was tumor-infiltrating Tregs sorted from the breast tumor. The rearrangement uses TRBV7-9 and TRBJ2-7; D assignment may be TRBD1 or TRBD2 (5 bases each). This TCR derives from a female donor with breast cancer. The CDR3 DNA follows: TGTGCCAGCAGCTTGGTCGAGGGACCCTACGAGCAGTACTTC. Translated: CASSLVEGPYEQYF.